This T cell receptor beta chain was sequenced in a study of T cell responses to AZD1222 COVID-19 vaccine. Study findings and constraints: Spike-specific TCR breadth and depth went up after people got two AZD1222 doses.

V shed 4 bases and J 5 bases; nucleotides not matched to a gene: 6. CDR3 length: 15 residues. Germline V gene sequence: CDR1 SGHRS, CDR2 YFSETQ. For this clone: The antigen is not known.

Sequencing used immunoSEQ multiplex PCR; TCRdb keeps in-frame clones, though not all of them. This table has 150,000 or so clones, roughly 91% appearing once. Sequenced material: peripheral blood, taken on day 0 of AZD1222 vaccination. This sequence joins TRBV5-1 and TRBJ2-7, with TRBD2 matching over 13 bases. The TCR originated in an adult in good health. CDR3 protein: CASSGLAGEVDEQYF. CDR3 nucleotide sequence: TGCGCCAGCAGCGGACTAGCGGGAGAGGTCGACGAGCAGTACTTC. Drawing the rest from reference TRBV5-1 and TRBJ2-7, the complete variable domain is KAGVTQTPRYLIKTRGQQVTLSCSPISGHRSVSWYQQTPGQGLQFLFEYFSETQRNKGNFPGRFSGRQFSNSRSEMNVSTLELGDSALYLCASSGLAGEVDEQYFGPGTRLTVT.